This is a list of T cell receptor beta chains from one sample in a study of blood T cell repertoires in COVID-19. Repertoires were generated with immunoSEQ multiplex PCR, while TCRdb's copy carries only in-frame clones and drops some. The sample has 150,000 or so clones; over 60% are singletons. Sequences were obtained from peripheral blood. The origin of the receptors is a woman older than 75 with active or convalescent COVID-19. Both conserved end residues are part of each CDR3. Fields, in order: J gene, V gene, clone size, D gene, CDR3 protein, CDR3 DNA. A D gene is named only where the DNA matches it firmly. Clone size is not always given. Where it is, it says once, few, many or a class for expanded clones.

TRBJ1-5 | TRBV28 | . | . | CASSLSGLRQPQHF | TGTGCCAGCAGTTTATCAGGGCTGCGGCAGCCCCAGCATTTT
TRBJ2-7 | TRBV5-5 | . | . | CASSLDLRGYEQYF | TGTGCCAGCAGCTTGGACCTCAGGGGTTACGAGCAGTACTTC
TRBJ2-1 | TRBV18 | . | . | CASSPQRDEQFF | TGTGCCAGCTCACCACAGCGAGATGAGCAGTTCTTC
TRBJ2-3 | TRBV5-4 | . | TRBD2 | CASRPGLAGEGTQYF | TGTGCCAGCAGACCGGGACTAGCGGGGGAAGGTACGCAGTATTTT
TRBJ2-5 | TRBV7-8 | few | . | CASSQSSETQYF | TGTGCCAGCAGCCAATCGTCAGAGACCCAGTACTTC
TRBJ1-1 | TRBV12-3/TRBV12-4 | . | . | CATSVGVSAEAFF | TGTGCCACCTCGGTCGGGGTATCCGCTGAAGCTTTCTTT
TRBJ1-1 | TRBV7-8 | few | TRBD1 | CASSFGGGASAFF | TGTGCCAGCAGCTTTGGAGGGGGCGCTTCCGCTTTCTTT
TRBJ2-7 | TRBV19 | . | TRBD1 | CASSPGQGTSYEQYF | TGTGCCAGTAGTCCGGGACAGGGGACATCCTACGAGCAGTACTTC
TRBJ2-1 | TRBV7-8 | . | TRBD1 | CASSTRGQGYNEQFF | TGTGCCAGCAGCACCCGGGGACAGGGGTACAATGAGCAGTTCTTC
TRBJ1-2 | TRBV6-1 | . | TRBD1 | CASSDRQGSYGYTF | TGTGCCAGCAGTGACCGACAGGGTTCCTATGGCTACACCTTC
TRBJ1-2 | TRBV10-3 | . | TRBD1 | CAISESNRGNYGYTF | TGTGCCATCAGTGAGTCGAACAGGGGGAACTATGGCTACACCTTC